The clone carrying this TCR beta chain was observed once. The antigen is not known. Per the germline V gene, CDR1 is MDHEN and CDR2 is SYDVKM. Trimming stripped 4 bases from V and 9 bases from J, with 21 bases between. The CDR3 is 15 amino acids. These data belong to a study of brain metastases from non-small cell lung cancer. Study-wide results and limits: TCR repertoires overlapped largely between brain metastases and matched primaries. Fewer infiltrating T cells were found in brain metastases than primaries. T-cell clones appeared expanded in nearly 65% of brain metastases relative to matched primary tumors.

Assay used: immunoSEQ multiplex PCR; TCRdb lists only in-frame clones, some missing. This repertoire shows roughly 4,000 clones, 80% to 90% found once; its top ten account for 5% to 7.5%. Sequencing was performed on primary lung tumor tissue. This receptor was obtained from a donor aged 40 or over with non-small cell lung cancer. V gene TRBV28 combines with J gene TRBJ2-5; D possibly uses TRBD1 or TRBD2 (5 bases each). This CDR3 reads CASSSGQGLLEAQYF. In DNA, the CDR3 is TGTGCCAGCAGTTCCGGGCAGGGCCTCTTGGAGGCCCAGTACTTC.